The 9 T cell receptor beta chains reported below all come from one sample, sequenced in a study of T cell repertoires in cytomegalovirus infection. MiXCR, run by TCRdb on the reads, gives a single entry per CDR3 protein. Among approximately 97,000 distinct CDR3 sequences, 15% to 20% were seen once, and the ten largest hold less than 10%. The sequencing sample was made of PBMCs. The source of these receptors is a human donor in good health (CMV status not recorded). Some clones in this sample may be carry-over from other donors' samples.

The rearrangement joins TRBV7-2 to TRBJ2-7; a possible D gene is TRBD1 (6 bases). The CDR3 sequence is 14 residues long. Germline V CDR1 and CDR2: SGHTA, FQGNSA. The ends were cut back, 5 bases at V and 9 bases at J, with 20 bases in the middle. The CDR3 here is CASSLGRGDNAQYF. The CDR3 DNA reads TGTGCCAGCAGCCTCGGCAGGGGCGACAACGCGCAGTACTTC. The variable domain in full, completed from reference TRBV7-2 and TRBJ2-7, reads GAGVSQSPSNKVTEKGKDVELRCDPISGHTALYWYRQSLGQGLEFLIYFQGNSAPDKSGLPSDRFSAERTGGSVSTLTIQRTQQEDSAVYLCASSLGRGDNAQYFGPGTRLTVT.

This clonotype was seen only a few times. The genes are TRBV25-1 and TRBJ2-4; no definite D call. The length of the CDR3 is 14 residues. The V and J ends lost 3 bases and 0 bases respectively, with 6 bases between them. Germline CDR1 is MGHDK and CDR2 is SYGVNS. The CDR3 sequence is CASSDSGAKNIQYF. CDR3 nucleotides: TGTGCCAGCAGTGACTCTGGAGCCAAAAACATTCAGTACTTC.

This clonotype occurred a few times. V is TRBV20-1 and J is TRBJ1-1; the D is unclear. CDR1 and CDR2 from the germline V gene are DFQATT and SNEGSKA (reference sequence). The V end lost 0 bases, the J end lost 7 bases, and 15 bases lay between the germline ends. The CDR3 is made up of 14 amino acids. In nucleotides, the CDR3 is TGCAGTGCTAGAGACCCTTCCGGGGAGGGTGAAGCTTTCTTT. Its protein product is CSARDPSGEGEAFF.

This clonotype has a count of ten or more. This rearrangement joins TRBV7-3 to TRBJ1-1; D unresolved. Per germline, CDR1 SGHTA and CDR2 FQGTGA. Trimming cost V 3 bases and J 1 base, with 6 bases left between them. This CDR3 spans 13 amino acids. The CDR3 here is CASSLEGNTEAFF. In DNA, the CDR3 is TGTGCCAGCAGCTTGGAGGGGAACACTGAAGCTTTCTTT.

This clonotype was seen at least ten times. This chain uses TRBV12-3 or TRBV12-4 with TRBJ2-3, with a tentative D call TRBD2 (6 bases). Trimming took 5 bases from V and 2 from J, leaving 20 bases between them. CDR3 size: 17 residues. CDR3 nucleotide sequence: TGTGCCAGCAGTACCACCACGGACTACCTGTACACAGATACGCAGTATTTT. It encodes CASSTTTDYLYTDTQYF.

This clonotype has a handful of counts. This rearrangement joins TRBV28 to TRBJ1-3, with no clear D. V gave up 4 bases and J gave up 4 bases, with 5 bases separating them. The CDR3 has 12 residues. Germline loops: CDR1 MDHEN, CDR2 SYDVKM. The CDR3, as DNA: TGTGCCAGCAGTTCTCCCGGAAACACCATATATTTT. Encoded protein: CASSSPGNTIYF. Variable domain in full (rest from reference TRBV28 and TRBJ1-3): DVKVTQSSRYLVKRTGEKVFLECVQDMDHENMFWYRQDPGLGLRLIYFSYDVKMKEKGDIPEGYSVSREKKERFSLILESASTNQTSMYLCASSSPGNTIYFGEGSWLTVV.

The chain uses TRBV20-1 and TRBJ2-1; TRBD2 matches 8 bases. After removal of 0 bases from V and 8 bases from J, the junction contained 9 bases not matched to a gene. From germline, CDR1 is DFQATT and CDR2 SNEGSKA (reference sequence). The CDR3 is 15 residues long. CDR3 sequence: CSARDRTGGQDEQFF. CDR3 nucleotide sequence: TGCAGTGCTAGAGATCGGACGGGGGGGCAGGATGAGCAGTTCTTC.

This clonotype was picked up a small number of times. The chain uses TRBV18 and TRBJ2-1; 10 nucleotides align to TRBD2. CDR3 size: 15 residues. Trimming removed 2 bases from V and 10 bases from J; junction bases left unmatched: 8. Germline CDR1 KGHSH, CDR2 LQKENI. This CDR3 is CASSPSGGAKYEQFF. CDR3 nucleotide sequence: TGTGCCAGCTCACCAAGCGGGGGGGCTAAGTACGAGCAGTTCTTC.

In this sample, this clonotype turned up many times. The rearrangement links TRBV7-2 to TRBJ2-7, with D possibly called TRBD1 or TRBD2 (5 bases each). The V end was cut by 5 bases, the J end by 3 bases, with 17 bases between. The CDR3 has 15 residues. CDR1 is SGHTA, CDR2 FQGNSA, per germline. The CDR3 sequence is CASSSRDLLFYEQYF. The CDR3 DNA is TGTGCCAGCAGCAGCCGGGACCTTCTTTTCTACGAGCAGTACTTC. Filled out from reference TRBV7-2 and TRBJ2-7, the complete variable domain reads GAGVSQSPSNKVTEKGKDVELRCDPISGHTALYWYRQSLGQGLEFLIYFQGNSAPDKSGLPSDRFSAERTGGSVSTLTIQRTQQEDSAVYLCASSSRDLLFYEQYFGPGTRLTVT.